This T cell receptor (beta chain) was found in a study of response to subunit inactivated influenza vaccine. Trimming stripped 1 base from V and 6 bases from J, with 6 bases between. The length of the CDR3 is 12 residues. Via MiXCR, TCRdb re-called the RT-PCR reads, giving one row per CDR3 protein. Among about 570,000 distinct CDR3 sequences listed, about 10% were seen once. The sample also formed part of further work on T cells expressing NK-cell markers. In that study: UMIs were included in TCR beta cDNA generated by 5'RACE template switching. Several of the experiments relied on an anti-gamma-delta TCR antibody so that only alpha-beta TCR T cells were sorted. In more than five donors, dominant CD3+CD56+NKG2C+ clonotypes ranked among the top 10 CD8+ clonotypes.

This chain uses TRBV12-3 or TRBV12-4 with TRBJ2-5; no reliable D call. This material consisted of PBMCs from blood, taken on the day of vaccination. This receptor was obtained from a middle-aged man who received an inactivated influenza vaccine. The CDR3 sequence is CASSLGGQTQYF. The DNA of the CDR3 is TGTGCCAGCAGTTTAGGAGGTCAGACCCAGTACTTC.